The 20 T cell receptor beta chains presented below share a single source sample, sequenced in a study of regulatory T cells in long-lasting Graves disease. Combining iRepertoire HTBI primers with Arm-PCR of CDR3 regions, the authors built TCR beta libraries. TCRdb recomputed calls from the multiplex PCR reads with MiXCR, one row per CDR3 protein. The repertoire holds about 240,000 distinct CDR3 sequences, with 20% as singletons. The sample's time point: newly diagnosed GD, antithyroid drugs for less than 3 months. There was RNA extracted from PBMCs, and the TCR library was made from it. The material was peripheral blood mononuclear cells (PBMCs), obtained at new diagnosis, from a patient treated with antithyroid drugs. Receptors originate from a female donor with Graves disease.

This clonotype showed up many times. The chain combines TRBV28 with TRBJ1-5, with 12 bases lining up with TRBD1. J gave up 5 bases and V 6 bases, and 5 bases lay outside the gene matches. Germline V lookup: CDR1 MDHEN, CDR2 SYDVKM. This CDR3 comprises 15 residues. CDR3 DNA sequence: TGTGCCAGCAGGGGACAGGGGGCGTTTGATCAGCCCCAGCATTTT. Translated: CASRGQGAFDQPQHF.

This chain links TRBV20-1 with TRBJ2-3; 7 positions match TRBD2. The CDR3 loop spans 12 amino acids. The germline V gene has CDR1 DFQATT and CDR2 SNEGSKA (reference sequence). The trim removed 8 bases at V and 1 base at J, leaving 3 bases unmatched. CDR3 sequence: CSMGGGTDTQYF. CDR3 sequence (DNA): TGCAGTATGGGGGGGGGCACAGATACGCAGTATTTT.

This clonotype was observed at least ten times. The V call is TRBV10-3, the J call TRBJ2-1; 10 nucleotides match TRBD2. In germline, CDR1 is ENHRY, CDR2 SYGVKD. The CDR3 is made up of 16 amino acids. V was clipped by 0 bases and J by 5 bases; unmatched bases: 4. The CDR3 DNA reads TGTGCCATCAGTGAGTCCACTAGCGGGATCAACAATGAGCAGTTCTTC. The encoded protein is CAISESTSGINNEQFF.

The sample holds many counts of this clonotype. V and J are TRBV28 and TRBJ1-5; D might be TRBD1 (5 bases). The V and J ends lost 3 bases and 4 bases respectively, with 16 bases between them. CDR1 is MDHEN and CDR2 is SYDVKM in the germline V gene. The CDR3 is made up of 16 amino acids. The CDR3 DNA reads as TGTGCCAGCAGTTTGCAAGGGGCAAGACAGAATCAGCCCCAGCATTTT. It codes for CASSLQGARQNQPQHF.

The genes are TRBV13 and TRBJ2-7, with unresolved D. The CDR3 sequence is 12 residues long. Looked up from germline, CDR1 is PRHDT and CDR2 is FYEKMQ (reference sequence). V was pared by 5 bases and J by 6 bases, with 11 bases between. As DNA, the CDR3 is TGTGCCAGCAGCCTGACGGCCCGCGAGCAGTACTTC. Translating it yields CASSLTAREQYF.

Only a few counts were recorded for this clonotype. This rearrangement joins TRBV7-9 to TRBJ1-5, with D hard to call. Between the trimmed V and J ends, which lost 0 bases and 7 bases, there was a span of 16 bases. This CDR3 contains 16 residues. Germline V gene data show CDR1 as SEHNR and CDR2 as FQNEAQ (reference sequence). The CDR3 DNA reads TGTGCCAGCAGCTTAGCGTTCGACCGGGAAGGGCAGCCCCAGCATTTT. Translated: CASSLAFDREGQPQHF. Full variable domain (rest looked up from reference TRBV7-9 and TRBJ1-5): DTGVSQNPRHKITKRGQNVTFRCDPISEHNRLYWYRQTLGQGPEFLTYFQNEAQLEKSRLLSDRFSAERPKGSFSTLEIQRTEQGDSAMYLCASSLAFDREGQPQHFGDGTRLSIL.

This clonotype has ten or more counts. This chain joins TRBV12-3 or TRBV12-4 and TRBJ2-7; D is undetermined. Trimming removed 6 bases at V and 6 bases at J, with 12 bases between. The CDR3 loop spans 12 amino acids. The CDR3 protein is CASSTQHGEQYF. The CDR3 region has the DNA TGTGCCAGCAGCACCCAACACGGCGAGCAGTACTTC.

This clonotype has at least ten counts. The chain couples TRBV5-1 to TRBJ1-4; possibly TRBD1 for D (5 bases). Germline lookup yields CDR1 SGHRS and CDR2 YFSETQ. This CDR3 has 13 residues. Trimming shortened V by 5 bases and J by 8 bases, and 13 bases separated the two germline ends. The CDR3 sequence: CASRSREEEKLFF. CDR3 nucleotides: TGCGCCAGCAGATCCAGGGAGGAGGAAAAACTGTTTTTT.

This clonotype was detected many times. The CDR3 is CASSFAGEQYF. The CDR3 region has the DNA TGTGCCAGCAGTTTTGCTGGAGAGCAGTACTTC. The V and J genes are TRBV27 and TRBJ2-7; D uncertain. V gave up 3 bases and J gave up 7 bases, with 7 bases separating them. CDR1 and CDR2 (germline): MNHEY, SMNVEV (reference sequence). This CDR3 has 11 residues.

As concerns this clonotype: A much larger clone differs by one base, so this may be a read error. The chain recombines TRBV6-2 or TRBV6-3 with TRBJ1-1; D is unresolved. V lost 6 bases to trimming and J lost 0 bases, with 11 bases between them. Germline CDR1 is MNHEY and CDR2 is SVGEGT. The CDR3 is 14 amino acids. This CDR3 is CASRRMGMNTEAFF. In DNA, the CDR3 is TGTGCCAGCAGAAGAATGGGGATGAACACTGAAGCTTTCTTT.

This clonotype was detected only a few times. This may be a read error: a much more frequent sequence differs by one nucleotide. The rearrangement joins TRBV6-5 to TRBJ1-2; D call uncertain. In germline, CDR1 is MNHEY, CDR2 SVGAGI. The CDR3 length is 14 residues. The CDR3: CANSSPAGRYGYTF. In DNA form, the CDR3 reads TGTGCCAACAGTTCCCCAGCGGGGAGATATGGCTACACCTTC.

This clonotype appeared many times. The V call is TRBV20-1, the J call TRBJ1-2, with no clear D. The V end was cut by 4 bases, the J end by 4 bases, with 10 bases between. The CDR3 spans 12 residues. The V gene's germline CDR1 is DFQATT and CDR2 SNEGSKA (reference sequence). The CDR3: CSAIRRAYGYTF. The CDR3 coding sequence is TGCAGTGCTATCAGGAGGGCCTATGGCTACACCTTC.

This clonotype was seen at least ten times. J is TRBJ2-7 and V is TRBV9; perhaps TRBD1 as D (5 bases). There are 15 residues in the CDR3. Trimming shortened V by 4 bases and J by 2 bases, and 16 bases separated the two germline ends. Germline CDR1 reads SGDLS; CDR2 reads YYNGEE. The DNA for the CDR3 is TGTGCCAGCAGCCTAGACCGGACGGACACCTACGAGCAGTACTTC. Its translation is CASSLDRTDTYEQYF.

Worth noting for this clonotype: A far larger clone is a single base away, which makes a read error likely. The V and J genes are TRBV7-2 and TRBJ2-1; TRBD1 agrees at 7 bases. The DNA matches TRBJ2-7 better at its end, which makes the J call doubtful. This CDR3 has 14 residues. From germline, CDR1 is SGHTA and CDR2 FQGNSA. In DNA form, the CDR3 reads TGTGCCAGCAGCCACCGGGACAGAAATCACGAGCAGTACTTC. Its translation is CASSHRDRNHEQYF.

Many counts were recorded for this clonotype. CDR3 nucleotide sequence: TGTGCCAGCACCCATTCCGCCTACGAGCAGTACTTC. Translating it yields CASTHSAYEQYF. The J gene is TRBJ2-7, the V gene TRBV12-3 or TRBV12-4; D is unresolved. The CDR3 runs 12 residues. V was cut by 7 bases and J by 2 bases, with 9 bases left in between.

In regard to this clonotype: This likely traces to a read error, being one base from a far larger clone. The V gene is TRBV11-2, the J gene TRBJ2-1; 10 bases align to TRBD2. CDR3 length: 16 amino acids. CDR1 SGHAT and CDR2 FQNNGV come from the germline V gene. Germline trimming cut 7 bases from V and 9 bases from J; bases unmatched to any gene: 15. Here the CDR3 reads CASTTPQAGGLGEQFF. In nucleotides, the CDR3 is TGTGCCAGCACCACCCCCCAAGCGGGGGGGCTAGGTGAGCAGTTCTTC. The variable domain in full, completed from reference TRBV11-2 and TRBJ2-1, reads EAGVAQSPRYKIIEKRQSVAFWCNPISGHATLYWYQQILGQGPKLLIQFQNNGVVDDSQLPKDRFSAERLKGVDSTLKIQPAKLEDSAVYLCASTTPQAGGLGEQFFGPGTRLTVL.

Many counts were recorded for this clonotype. The rearrangement joins TRBV27 to TRBJ1-1; D possibly corresponds to TRBD1 (6 bases). V lost 6 bases and J lost 1, with 15 bases in between. Germline V CDR1 and CDR2: MNHEY, SMNVEV (reference sequence). CDR3 length: 15 residues. This CDR3 is CASSLTRQANTEAFF. The CDR3 region has the DNA TGTGCCAGCAGCCTAACCCGACAGGCGAACACTGAAGCTTTCTTT.

This clonotype has ten or more counts. The chain carries TRBV5-6 and TRBJ2-7, with 10 bases fitting TRBD1. The trim removed 0 bases at V and 5 bases at J, leaving 8 bases unmatched. CDR3 length equals 16 residues. Germline V gene sequence: CDR1 SGHDT, CDR2 YYEEEE. CDR3 bases: TGTGCCAGCAGCTTGGACGCCGGGACAGGGGCCGACGAGCAGTACTTC. It encodes CASSLDAGTGADEQYF.

The chain couples TRBV6-1 to TRBJ1-1; tentative D call: TRBD1 (6 bases). V shed 9 bases and J shed 1 base, with 12 bases lying between them. Germline lookup yields CDR1 MNHNS and CDR2 SASEGT. The CDR3 covers 13 residues. Here the CDR3 DNA reads TGTGCCAGTACCCAACAGGGGAACACTGAAGCTTTCTTT. Its translation: CASTQQGNTEAFF.

This clonotype was picked up many times. CDR3 residues: CASSVEGGEQYF. The CDR3 DNA follows: TGTGCCAGCAGCGTAGAGGGGGGCGAGCAGTACTTC. V and J are TRBV9 and TRBJ2-7; TRBD1 or TRBD2 may be the D gene (6 bases each). Germline V gene data show CDR1 as SGDLS and CDR2 as YYNGEE. This CDR3 region has 12 residues. The V end was cut by 0 bases, the J end by 6 bases, with 7 bases between.